The 29 T cell receptor beta chains below were found in one sample sequenced in a study of cytomegalovirus exposure and HLA in healthy donors (dated 2017 in TCRdb). The library was generated by the immunoSEQ multiplex PCR assay. A mixture of 60 forward primers for TCR Vbeta segments and 13 reverse primers for TCR Jbeta segments was used in the multiplex PCR. TCRdb mirrors the immuneACCESS table, restricted to in-frame sequences. Some clones are absent from its copies; in checked studies, under half trace to an unresolved V gene, and the reason for the others is unknown. The sample's clone listing holds tens of thousands of clones. 3% to 4.5% of the sample is held by the ten biggest clonotypes. Sequencing was carried out using PBMCs. The receptor set was obtained from a man aged 18 to 30 in good health and CMV-seropositive.

The CDR3: CASSVGGENSPLHF. Written as DNA, the CDR3 is TGTGCCAGCAGCGTAGGCGGCGAAAATTCACCCCTCCACTTT. The chain is built from TRBV9 and TRBJ1-6, with D hard to call. The length of the CDR3 is 14 residues. Germline V gene lookup returns CDR1 SGDLS and CDR2 YYNGEE. V lost 0 bases and J lost 7, with 8 bases in between.

V usage is TRBV5-4 and J usage is TRBJ2-3; D remains ambiguous. CDR1 is SGHNT, CDR2 YYREEE, per germline (reference sequence). The CDR3 has 15 residues. The V end was cut by 4 bases, the J end by 5 bases, with 17 bases between. The CDR3 DNA is TGTGCCAGCAGCCCCTCGGCGGTACTGGGAGATACGCAGTATTTT. The encoded protein is CASSPSAVLGDTQYF.

As DNA, the CDR3 is TGTGCCAGCACCCCGGACAGGGGCTCCTACGAGCAGTACTTC. Residues: CASTPDRGSYEQYF. The chain uses TRBV2 and TRBJ2-7, with 9 nucleotides matching TRBD1. V was pared by 7 bases and J by 0 bases, with 4 bases of the junction left unmatched. Germline V gives CDR1 SNHLY, CDR2 FYNNEI. The length of the CDR3 is 14 residues.

V and J are TRBV10-1 and TRBJ2-3, with 9 nucleotides matching TRBD1. This CDR3 spans 14 amino acids. With V trimmed by 3 bases and J by 4 bases, 2 bases remained unmatched. The germline gives CDR1 WNHNN, CDR2 SYGVQD (reference sequence). The CDR3 here is CASSDRTGADTQYF. CDR3 bases: TGCGCCAGCAGTGACCGGACAGGGGCAGATACGCAGTATTTT.

This chain links TRBV5-1 with TRBJ1-2; D is perhaps TRBD1 (6 bases). V lost 5 bases to trimming and J lost 8 bases, with 25 bases between them. The CDR3 runs to 16 residues. Germline V gene data show CDR1 as SGHRS and CDR2 as YFSETQ. CDR3 residues: CASRPGTGKGVGGYTF. The CDR3 region has the DNA TGCGCCAGCAGGCCGGGCACAGGGAAGGGGGTAGGCGGCTACACCTTC. Full variable domain (outside the CDR3, taken from reference TRBV5-1 and TRBJ1-2): KAGVTQTPRYLIKTRGQQVTLSCSPISGHRSVSWYQQTPGQGLQFLFEYFSETQRNKGNFPGRFSGRQFSNSRSEMNVSTLELGDSALYLCASRPGTGKGVGGYTFGSGTRLTVV.

The chain is built from TRBV28 and TRBJ2-7; perhaps TRBD1 as D (5 bases). Germline-derived CDR1 and CDR2 are MDHEN and SYDVKM. This CDR3 comprises 13 residues. V gave up 3 bases and J gave up 7 bases, with 13 bases separating them. The CDR3 region has the DNA TGTGCCAGCAGTTTCTTCCAGGGCGGAGAGCAGTACTTC. Its protein product is CASSFFQGGEQYF.

The V gene is TRBV9, the J gene TRBJ2-1, with TRBD2 matching over 9 bases. V gave up 3 bases and J gave up 2 bases; unmatched junction bases: 6. This CDR3 comprises 16 residues. Germline V lookup: CDR1 SGDLS, CDR2 YYNGEE. The CDR3 DNA sequence: TGTGCCAGCAGCGGAGGGGTAGCGGGAGCCTACAATGAGCAGTTCTTC. This sequence encodes CASSGGVAGAYNEQFF.

V usage is TRBV6-5 and J usage is TRBJ1-2; D unclear. The CDR3 loop spans 13 amino acids. The ends were cut back, 7 bases at V and 3 bases at J, with 12 bases in the middle. Germline V gives CDR1 MNHEY, CDR2 SVGAGI. CDR3 loop: CASTTGGDYGYTF. The CDR3 DNA sequence: TGTGCCAGCACCACGGGTGGTGACTATGGCTACACCTTC.

Written as DNA, the CDR3 is TGTGCCAGCAGTTACTCCGTGAGCACAGATACGCAGTATTTT. Translated, it gives CASSYSVSTDTQYF. The rearrangement joins TRBV6-6 to TRBJ2-3; unclear D gene. V was clipped by 0 bases and J by 0 bases, with 4 bases between them. The germline CDR1 and CDR2 sequences are MNHNY and SVGAGI (reference sequence). There are 14 residues in the CDR3.

The chain couples TRBV9 to TRBJ2-2, with D uncertain. Germline lookup yields CDR1 SGDLS and CDR2 YYNGEE. Trimming shortened V by 2 bases and J by 4 bases, and 9 bases separated the two germline ends. CDR3 length: 14 amino acids. CDR3 nucleotides: TGTGCCAGCAGCGTGGCCTCGGGCACCGGGGAGCTGTTTTTT. This codes for CASSVASGTGELFF.

This sequence joins TRBV7-9 and TRBJ2-5; maybe TRBD1 (6 bases). Per germline, CDR1 SEHNR and CDR2 FQNEAQ (reference sequence). Trimming removed 1 base at V and 1 base at J, with 10 bases between. This CDR3 spans 15 amino acids. CDR3 DNA sequence: TGTGCCAGCAGCTTAGGAGTGGGGGCCCAAGAGACCCAGTACTTC. Protein product: CASSLGVGAQETQYF.

The V call is TRBV10-3, the J call TRBJ1-1, with TRBD1 as a possible D gene (6 bases). The CDR3 has 13 residues. The V gene lost 5 bases and the J gene lost 1 base, with 8 bases spanning the gap. Germline CDR1 is ENHRY and CDR2 is SYGVKD. As DNA, the CDR3 is TGTGCCATCAGTAGGACAGAGAACACTGAAGCTTTCTTT. Protein: CAISRTENTEAFF.

The J gene is TRBJ2-7, the V gene TRBV6-5, with D possibly TRBD1 on 6 matching bases. This CDR3 has 15 amino acids. V lost 5 bases, J lost 2 bases, and 16 bases lay in between. Germline-derived CDR1 and CDR2 are MNHEY and SVGAGI. CDR3 sequence (DNA): TGTGCCAGCAGTGTGGGACAAGGATTCGCCTACGAGCAGTACTTC. This sequence encodes CASSVGQGFAYEQYF.

The V call is TRBV2, the J call TRBJ2-5; TRBD1 agrees at 11 bases. The CDR3 has 16 residues. Germline trimming cut 7 bases from V and 2 bases from J; bases unmatched to any gene: 9. Per germline, CDR1 SNHLY and CDR2 FYNNEI. In DNA, the CDR3 is TGTGCCAGCACCTCCCTCCGGGACAGGGGGCAAGAGACCCAGTACTTC. Residues: CASTSLRDRGQETQYF.

The chain joins TRBV5-1 to TRBJ2-3; a possible D gene is TRBD1 (6 bases). This CDR3 contains 15 residues. V was cut by 2 bases and J by 1 base, with 11 bases left in between. CDR1 is SGHRS and CDR2 is YFSETQ in the germline V gene. CDR3 amino acids: CASSLSRGGTDTQYF. The CDR3 bases are TGCGCCAGCAGCTTATCCAGGGGAGGCACAGATACGCAGTATTTT. Variable domain in full (rest from reference TRBV5-1 and TRBJ2-3): KAGVTQTPRYLIKTRGQQVTLSCSPISGHRSVSWYQQTPGQGLQFLFEYFSETQRNKGNFPGRFSGRQFSNSRSEMNVSTLELGDSALYLCASSLSRGGTDTQYFGPGTRLTVL.

This rearrangement joins TRBV5-4 to TRBJ1-2; 8 bases line up with TRBD1. The J segment lost 5 bases and the V segment lost 1 base, leaving 7 bases of the junction unmatched. The CDR3 length is 15 residues. Germline CDR1 SGHNT, CDR2 YYREEE (reference sequence). The CDR3 region has the DNA TGTGCCAGCAGCTTGACCCTCGGACAGGGTTATGGCTACACCTTC. Its translation: CASSLTLGQGYGYTF.

The V gene is TRBV20-1, the J gene TRBJ2-5, with TRBD2 identical over 7 bases. With V trimmed by 7 bases and J by 3 bases, 2 bases remained unmatched. This CDR3 comprises 11 residues. CDR1 is DFQATT and CDR2 is SNEGSKA in the germline V gene (reference sequence). Here the CDR3 reads CSVREEETQYF. The CDR3, as DNA: TGCAGTGTTCGGGAGGAAGAGACCCAGTACTTC.

The genes are TRBV18 and TRBJ2-7; 10 bases fit TRBD1. CDR3 length: 15 residues. Per the germline V gene, CDR1 is KGHSH and CDR2 is LQKENI. The J segment lost 4 bases and the V segment lost 3 bases, leaving 6 bases of the junction unmatched. CDR3 residues: CASSPGTGEGYEQYF. CDR3 DNA: TGTGCCAGCTCACCTGGGACAGGGGAAGGGTACGAGCAGTACTTC.

This sequence joins TRBV4-1 and TRBJ2-5; TRBD2 matches 11 bases. The trim removed 4 bases at V and 5 bases at J, leaving 3 bases unmatched. CDR1 is MGHRA and CDR2 is YSYEKL in the germline V gene. CDR3 length: 14 amino acids. Here the CDR3 DNA reads TGCGCCAGCAGCCCACTAGCGGGAGTCGAGACCCAGTACTTC. Protein sequence: CASSPLAGVETQYF.

The J gene is TRBJ2-1, the V gene TRBV10-3; possible D gene TRBD1, 6 bases. Trimming pared 10 bases from V and 6 bases from J, leaving 10 bases between. CDR1 and CDR2 (germline): ENHRY, SYGVKD. The CDR3 is 11 amino acids. The CDR3 loop is CATARGNEQFF. The CDR3 bases are TGTGCCACTGCCAGGGGCAATGAGCAGTTCTTC.

The chain recombines TRBV4-1 with TRBJ1-1, with D tentatively TRBD1 (5 bases). The CDR3 totals 15 residues. V lost 0 bases, J lost 1 base, and 9 bases lay in between. CDR1 and CDR2 (germline): MGHRA, YSYEKL. This CDR3 is CASSQDLRGNTEAFF. The CDR3 bases are TGCGCCAGCAGCCAAGATTTAAGGGGGAACACTGAAGCTTTCTTT.

The rearrangement links TRBV5-1 to TRBJ2-7, with 14 bases matching TRBD2. J lost 6 bases, V lost 1 base, and 9 bases had no gene match. This CDR3 is 17 amino acids long. CDR1 is SGHRS, CDR2 YFSETQ, per germline. The CDR3 coding sequence is TGCGCCAGCAGCTTGTCGACTAGCGGGGGGGTATCCCCCGAGCAGTACTTC. Protein product: CASSLSTSGGVSPEQYF.

The genes are TRBV6-1 and TRBJ2-7; 12 positions match TRBD1. The CDR3 sequence is 14 residues long. The V and J ends lost 5 bases and 6 bases, in that order; junction bases with no gene match: 5. Germline CDR1 MNHNS, CDR2 SASEGT. The CDR3 region is CASSSRDRGLEQYF. The DNA for the CDR3 is TGTGCCAGCAGTTCCCGGGACAGGGGGCTCGAGCAGTACTTC.

The rearrangement joins TRBV6-1 to TRBJ2-3; tentative D call: TRBD1 (6 bases). The germline V gene encodes CDR1 MNHNS and CDR2 SASEGT. The V end was cut by 7 bases, the J end by 6 bases, with 20 bases between. The CDR3 consists of 15 residues. DNA of the CDR3: TGTGCCAGCACCCAGGGACATCAGGCTCACGATACGCAGTATTTT. Translating gives CASTQGHQAHDTQYF.

Comments on this clone: One junction end disagrees with the germline gene, perhaps due to a read error. This chain connects TRBV7-6 to TRBJ2-7; 7 bases line up with TRBD1. This CDR3 spans 11 amino acids. Germline loops: CDR1 SGHVS, CDR2 FNYEAQ. The CDR3 DNA is TGTGCCAGCAGCTTAAAGGACAGGTTGGACTTC. Translated, it gives CASSLKDRLDF.

The chain uses TRBV9 and TRBJ2-1; TRBD1 agrees at 7 bases. Trimming at V came to 4 bases and at J to 1 base, leaving 11 bases not matched to a gene. Germline lookup yields CDR1 SGDLS and CDR2 YYNGEE. The CDR3 is made up of 17 amino acids. CDR3 region: CASSPWTGIPSYNEQFF. In DNA form, the CDR3 reads TGTGCCAGCAGCCCATGGACAGGCATACCATCCTACAATGAGCAGTTCTTC.

The chain joins TRBV20-1 to TRBJ2-1; D unclear. The CDR3 totals 11 residues. Germline CDR1 reads DFQATT; CDR2 reads SNEGSKA (reference sequence). V lost 0 bases and J lost 9, with 6 bases in between. The CDR3 DNA reads TGCAGTGCTAGAGAGTATAGTGAGCAGTTCTTC. It codes for CSAREYSEQFF.

A note on this clone: Its ends do not fully match the called genes, so a read error is possible. The chain recombines TRBV19 with TRBJ2-1; maybe TRBD2 (5 bases). The CDR3 has 13 residues. Germline V gene sequence: CDR1 LNHDA, CDR2 SQIVND (reference sequence). In DNA form, the CDR3 reads TGTGCCAGTACCTCTCCAGACTACTATGAGCAGTTCTTC. The encoded protein is CASTSPDYYEQFF.

The rearrangement joins TRBV7-8 to TRBJ1-1; 8 bases line up with TRBD1. Germline trimming cut 5 bases from V and 2 bases from J; bases unmatched to any gene: 7. Germline V gene lookup returns CDR1 SGHVS and CDR2 FQNEAQ. The CDR3 loop spans 15 amino acids. CDR3 in DNA: TGTGCCAGCAGCCGCCGGGACAGGCCCAACACTGAAGCTTTCTTT. The encoded protein is CASSRRDRPNTEAFF.